This T cell receptor (beta chain) appears in the sequencing data of a study of T cell responses to AZD1222 COVID-19 vaccine listed by TCRdb under 2021. About the study as a whole: A total of 240 or so trial participants underwent TCR sequencing, of whom roughly 210 had received two doses of AZD1222 and some 25 had received two doses of the MenACWY control vaccine. Trial participants were enrolled by age into 18-55, 56-69 and 70-plus year subgroups, with approximately 150, 30 and 60 TCR-sequenced participants respectively.

CDR1 LNHDA and CDR2 SQIVND are derived from the germline V gene (reference sequence). Germline trimming amounts to 6 bases on V and 5 bases on J, with 5 as the count of junction bases outside the gene matches. The CDR3 sequence holds 14 residues, the cysteine and phenylalanine included. Only the CDR3 region is kept as DNA, spanning 42 bases read in frame from base 1. The CDR3 regions of human TCRbeta chains were analyzed by immunosequencing. Per the authors' processing: TCRs in the repertoires were compared against a reference library of SARS-CoV-2-specific TCRs that had been generated with the MIRA antigen-specificity platform. Breadth meant the fraction of unique TCRs that were SARS-CoV-2-associated, whereas depth meant the fraction of total T cells that were SARS-CoV-2-associated. Using the MIRA data, each spike-specific TCR was assigned both to the spike region to which the TCR was reactive and to a CD4 or CD8 class. Log10-transformed breadth and depth values were compared by one-way ANOVA with Sidak's multiple comparisons tests. This is the immuneACCESS table as TCRdb keeps it, with only in-frame sequences that have V and J called. A part of the clones is gone; compared with another copy, unresolved V genes explain less than half, and the rest is unexplained. The V and J calls and clone size were taken over from that table, and D and trimming were inferred from the DNA. This sample lists some 150,000 clones; around 90% were detected once. The ten largest clones add up to roughly 1.8% of the sample.

The meaning of the sample's time point label: about 28 days (+/-7) after the second vaccine dose. AZD1222 recipients whose second dose came at about 4 weeks and those whose second dose came at about 12 weeks were combined into one group, since spike-specific TCR depth and breadth did not differ between the two schedules. Samples from vaccinated people were obtained from the UK trials COV001 and COV002, which included a single-blind randomized controlled phase 2/3 trial of AZD1222 (ChAdOx1 nCoV-19) in healthy adults. For TCRbeta chain sequencing, PBMC samples from trial participants were taken at day 0 and at day 28 after the second dose. The paper as a whole reports these results and caveats: After two AZD1222 doses, spike-specific TCR breadth and depth were significantly higher than at day 0 and than in MenACWY recipients. Participants were mostly white British, with more females than males. The authors suggested clonal diversity may have been underestimated. Because no samples from the day 14 peak response were available, repertoires could be characterized only after the peak T cell response. In the small 56-69-year group, the increase in depth fell short of significance, most likely because of low power. The whole spike protein was spanned by vaccine-associated CD4 TCRs, and dominant responses were seen in regions 160-218 and 743-854. Reportedly, almost half of the unique spike-specific TCRs recognized epitopes lying outside the regions that are mutated in the B.1.351 and B.1.1.7 variants. Conclusions about previously exposed vaccinees are limited, since just five or six AZD1222 recipients were seropositive for SARS-CoV-2 at baseline.

Points on this clone: What this receptor recognizes is not known. Within one base of it there is no much larger clone, and no base qualities were kept.

The clonotype was recovered from an adult who received the AZD1222 COVID-19 vaccine. The V gene is TRBV19 and the J gene is TRBJ1-1, with 11 central nucleotides matching TRBD1. Sequenced here: peripheral blood, sampled 28 days after the second AZD1222 dose. The sequenced DNA is TGTGCCAGTAGCGAGGACAGGGGGCTGACTGAAGCTTTCTTT. Its translation is CASSEDRGLTEAFF.